These 22 T cell receptor beta chains were all obtained from the same sample, sequenced in a study of Ad26.COV2.S vaccination and SARS-CoV-2 variants. TCRdb's table, derived via immunoSEQ multiplex PCR, lists solely in-frame clones and lacks some. The table lists roughly 350,000 clones, around 90% of them singletons. Treatment specified: 15 to 20 received Ad26.COV2.S at low or high dose, single or two shots; about five received placebo; per-sample allocation not given. After the first vaccine or placebo injection, samples were drawn on day 63. Sequencing used peripheral blood, obtained in a trial of Ad26.COV2.S vaccine versus placebo. The receptors were gathered from a person aged 18 to 65 who received the Ad26.COV2.S COVID-19 vaccine or a placebo.

The chain carries TRBV27 and TRBJ2-7; 7 nucleotides match TRBD1. From germline, CDR1 is MNHEY and CDR2 SMNVEV (reference sequence). The CDR3 loop spans 14 amino acids. V lost 2 bases to trimming and J lost 3 bases; unmatched junction nucleotides: 4. CDR3 loop: CASSLQGTDYEQYF. The DNA for the CDR3 is TGTGCCAGCAGTTTACAGGGGACAGACTACGAGCAGTACTTC.

J is TRBJ1-2 and V is TRBV7-8; 7 bases are shared with TRBD1. This CDR3 region has 16 residues. In germline, CDR1 is SGHVS, CDR2 FQNEAQ. V lost 5 bases to trimming and J lost 0 bases; unmatched junction nucleotides: 9. The CDR3 nucleotides are TGTGCCAGCAGCCTCCGGGACAGTACTGCTAACTATGGCTACACCTTC. Residues: CASSLRDSTANYGYTF.

The chain combines TRBV11-2 with TRBJ1-4, with D possibly TRBD1 on 5 matching bases. The CDR3 loop spans 15 amino acids. Germline loops: CDR1 SGHAT, CDR2 FQNNGV. Trimming removed 4 bases at V and 0 bases at J, with 9 bases between. CDR3 nucleotides: TGTGCCAGCAGCTGGGGCGGAGCAACTAATGAAAAACTGTTTTTT. Protein product: CASSWGGATNEKLFF.

The rearrangement uses TRBV5-4 and TRBJ1-5; D is possibly TRBD1 (5 bases). Germline CDR1 SGHNT, CDR2 YYREEE (reference sequence). V was cut by 4 bases and J by 2 bases, with 7 bases left in between. CDR3 length equals 13 residues. DNA of the CDR3: TGTGCCAGCAGCCTGGGACGCAATCAGCCCCAGCATTTT. This encodes CASSLGRNQPQHF.

The chain links TRBV3-1 (or the pseudogene TRBV3-2) to TRBJ2-7; D perhaps matches TRBD2 (5 bases). Germline V gene data show CDR1 as LGHDT and CDR2 as YNNKEL (reference sequence). V was trimmed by 7 bases and J by 2 bases, leaving 15 bases between them. The CDR3 is 14 amino acids. The CDR3 region is CASTARTGTYEQYF. CDR3 in DNA: TGTGCCAGCACCGCCAGGACTGGAACCTACGAGCAGTACTTC.

V gene TRBV9 combines with J gene TRBJ1-2; D is undetermined. V shed 3 bases and J shed 8 bases, with 20 bases lying between them. Germline loops: CDR1 SGDLS, CDR2 YYNGEE. This CDR3 is 15 amino acids long. The CDR3 is CASSAALSGVYGYTF. CDR3 bases: TGTGCCAGCAGCGCAGCCTTGTCCGGGGTATACGGCTACACCTTC.

The rearrangement uses TRBV30 and TRBJ1-6; the D gene is possibly TRBD1 (5 bases). V lost 0 bases, J lost 8 bases, and 11 bases lay in between. The CDR3 covers 14 residues. CDR1 and CDR2 (germline): GTSNPN, SVGIG (reference sequence). The CDR3 reads CAWSVRSGDSPLHF. DNA for the CDR3: TGTGCCTGGAGTGTACGATCGGGGGATTCACCCCTCCACTTT.

The chain carries TRBV30 and TRBJ2-2, with D possibly matching TRBD2 (5 bases). Trimming removed 3 bases at V and 3 bases at J, with 17 bases between. Germline values: CDR1 GTSNPN, CDR2 SVGIG (reference sequence). The CDR3 sequence is 16 residues long. This CDR3 reads CAWRPQRGLYTGELFF. In nucleotides, the CDR3 is TGTGCCTGGAGGCCTCAAAGAGGGTTGTACACCGGGGAGCTGTTTTTT.

This chain links TRBV4-2 with TRBJ2-5; D call uncertain. Germline V gene data show CDR1 as LGHNA and CDR2 as YNFKEQ. The CDR3 spans 14 residues. V was cut by 2 bases and J by 5 bases, with 12 bases left in between. CDR3 protein: CASSQLSVGETQYF. The CDR3, as DNA: TGTGCCAGCAGCCAACTTTCCGTGGGGGAGACCCAGTACTTC.

The chain has TRBV19 and TRBJ2-3, with 10 bases lining up with TRBD2. This CDR3 is built from 15 residues. CDR1 and CDR2 (germline): LNHDA, SQIVND (reference sequence). V shed 5 bases, J shed 1 base, and the junction held 3 bases outside the gene matches. Here the CDR3 reads CASSWSGGGTDTQYF. The CDR3 bases are TGTGCCAGTAGTTGGAGCGGGGGGGGCACAGATACGCAGTATTTT.

The rearrangement links TRBV19 to TRBJ2-1, with 10 nucleotides matching TRBD2. CDR1 and CDR2 (germline): LNHDA, SQIVND (reference sequence). The CDR3 sequence is 15 residues long. The V gene end was trimmed by 3 bases and the J gene end by 8 bases; junction bases not matched to a gene: 7. The CDR3: CASSIQTSGAYEQFF. In nucleotides, the CDR3 is TGTGCCAGTAGTATCCAAACTAGCGGGGCCTATGAGCAGTTCTTC.

On this clone: An end of the junction does not agree with germline; a read error may underlie this. The V call is TRBV5-1, the J call TRBJ2-6; tentatively, D is TRBD1 (5 bases). Germline loops: CDR1 SGHRS, CDR2 YFSETQ. The CDR3 consists of 17 residues. The CDR3 region is CASSFRVPISRANVLTF. DNA for the CDR3: TGCGCCAGCAGCTTCAGGGTCCCCATCTCTAGGGCCAACGTCCTGACTTTC.

The chain uses TRBV7-9 and TRBJ2-2; TRBD2 aligns across 11 bases. The germline V gene has CDR1 SEHNR and CDR2 FQNEAQ (reference sequence). CDR3 length: 16 amino acids. V lost 4 bases to trimming and J lost 1 base; unmatched junction nucleotides: 2. This CDR3 reads CASSSTSGGNTGELFF. The CDR3, as DNA: TGTGCCAGCAGCTCCACTAGCGGGGGGAACACCGGGGAGCTGTTTTTT.

V gene TRBV6-6 combines with J gene TRBJ1-2; 8 bases match TRBD1. The CDR3 length is 15 residues. In germline, CDR1 is MNHNY, CDR2 SVGAGI (reference sequence). Germline trimming cut 6 bases from V and 6 bases from J; bases unmatched to any gene: 12. The CDR3 bases are TGTGCCAGCAGCCCCAGGGGGCAGGGGGTCAATGGCTACACCTTC. Encoded protein: CASSPRGQGVNGYTF.

This clone was recorded once. This rearrangement joins TRBV5-1 to TRBJ1-4, with D possibly being TRBD1 (6 bases). Trimming stripped 0 bases from V and 4 bases from J, with 7 bases between. Germline V gives CDR1 SGHRS, CDR2 YFSETQ. The CDR3 totals 14 residues. The CDR3 coding sequence is TGCGCCAGCAGCTTGGAAGGGGGTAATGAAAAACTGTTTTTT. It yields the protein CASSLEGGNEKLFF. Full variable domain (missing parts from reference TRBV5-1 and TRBJ1-4): KAGVTQTPRYLIKTRGQQVTLSCSPISGHRSVSWYQQTPGQGLQFLFEYFSETQRNKGNFPGRFSGRQFSNSRSEMNVSTLELGDSALYLCASSLEGGNEKLFFGSGTQLSVL.

The V call is TRBV11-2, the J call TRBJ2-3; D unresolved. CDR1 is SGHAT, CDR2 FQNNGV, per germline. The CDR3 is 14 residues long. V shed 4 bases and J shed 0 bases, with 8 bases lying between them. As DNA, the CDR3 is TGTGCCAGCAGCTCGAGGACCAGCACAGATACGCAGTATTTT. It encodes CASSSRTSTDTQYF. The whole variable domain, remainder taken from reference TRBV11-2 and TRBJ2-3, is EAGVAQSPRYKIIEKRQSVAFWCNPISGHATLYWYQQILGQGPKLLIQFQNNGVVDDSQLPKDRFSAERLKGVDSTLKIQPAKLEDSAVYLCASSSRTSTDTQYFGPGTRLTVL.

The chain combines TRBV19 with TRBJ1-2; a possible D gene is TRBD1 (5 bases). The germline V and J ends were trimmed by 7 bases and 6 bases, with 15 bases remaining between them. This CDR3 region has 13 residues. The germline CDR1 and CDR2 sequences are LNHDA and SQIVND (reference sequence). Here the CDR3 DNA reads TGTGCCAGTAATTCAGGGAATAGAGATGGCTACACCTTC. It translates to CASNSGNRDGYTF.

The rearrangement links TRBV7-8 to TRBJ2-3, with 10 bases aligning to TRBD2. Per germline, CDR1 SGHVS and CDR2 FQNEAQ. The V segment lost 0 bases and the J segment 11 bases; nucleotides outside the gene matches: 5. The length of the CDR3 is 14 residues. CDR3 loop: CASSLATSGGGQYF. As DNA, the CDR3 is TGTGCCAGCAGCTTAGCGACGAGCGGGGGGGGGCAGTATTTT.

Details on this clone: This CDR3 is also generated by other DNA sequences in the sample. The chain uses TRBV18 and TRBJ1-1; the D gene is possibly TRBD1 (6 bases). This CDR3 comprises 13 residues. CDR1 and CDR2 from the germline V gene are KGHSH and LQKENI. V was shortened by 9 bases and J by 0 bases, with 11 bases between the two germline ends. CDR3 residues: CASSDSLNTEAFF. CDR3 nucleotides: TGTGCCAGTTCGGACAGTTTGAACACTGAAGCTTTCTTT.

The gene calls are TRBV16 and TRBJ2-7; D not resolved. The CDR3 sequence is 17 residues long. Trimming removed 0 bases at V and 3 bases at J, with 18 bases between. CDR1 KGHSY and CDR2 FQNENV come from the germline V gene. CDR3 loop: CASSQSTSPRLFYEQYF. The CDR3, as DNA: TGTGCCAGCAGCCAATCAACGAGCCCGAGGTTGTTCTACGAGCAGTACTTC.

The chain is built from TRBV24-1 and TRBJ2-7; D is possibly TRBD2 (7 bases). V was clipped by 3 bases and J by 9 bases, with 17 bases between them. The CDR3 contains 14 residues. CDR1 is KGHDR, CDR2 SFDVKD, per germline. The CDR3 DNA is TGTGCCACCAGTGATCCGGGGGGCACGGCCGGGCAGTACTTC. This translates into CATSDPGGTAGQYF.

The CDR3 region has the DNA TGTGCCAGCAGCTTAGCCGGGAACACTGAAGCTTTCTTT. This gives the protein CASSLAGNTEAFF. The chain couples TRBV7-3 to TRBJ1-1; D unclear. Germline-derived CDR1 and CDR2 are SGHTA and FQGTGA. The CDR3 has 13 amino acids. Deletions cut 2 bases from V and 1 base from J, with 5 bases between.